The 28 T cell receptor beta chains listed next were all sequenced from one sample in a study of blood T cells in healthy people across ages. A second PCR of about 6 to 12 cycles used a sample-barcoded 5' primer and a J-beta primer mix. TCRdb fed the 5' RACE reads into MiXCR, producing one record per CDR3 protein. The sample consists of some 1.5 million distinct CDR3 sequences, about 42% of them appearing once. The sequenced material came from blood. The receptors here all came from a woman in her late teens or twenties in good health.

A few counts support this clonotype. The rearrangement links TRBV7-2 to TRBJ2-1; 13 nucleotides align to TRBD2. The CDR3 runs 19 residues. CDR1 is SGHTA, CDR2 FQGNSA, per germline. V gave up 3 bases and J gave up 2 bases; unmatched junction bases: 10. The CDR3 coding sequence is TGTGCCAGCAGCTTTCGGACTAGCGGGAGACGAGGGACCTACAATGAGCAGTTCTTC. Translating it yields CASSFRTSGRRGTYNEQFF. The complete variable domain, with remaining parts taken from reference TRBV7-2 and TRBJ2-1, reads GAGVSQSPSNKVTEKGKDVELRCDPISGHTALYWYRQSLGQGLEFLIYFQGNSAPDKSGLPSDRFSAERTGGSVSTLTIQRTQQEDSAVYLCASSFRTSGRRGTYNEQFFGPGTRLTVL.

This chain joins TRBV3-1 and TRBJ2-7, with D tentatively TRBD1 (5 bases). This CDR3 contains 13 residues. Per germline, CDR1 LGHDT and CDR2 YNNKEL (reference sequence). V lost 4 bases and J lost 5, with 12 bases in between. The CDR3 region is CASSPDTKDEQYF. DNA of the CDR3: TGTGCCAGCAGCCCGGACACGAAAGACGAGCAGTACTTC.

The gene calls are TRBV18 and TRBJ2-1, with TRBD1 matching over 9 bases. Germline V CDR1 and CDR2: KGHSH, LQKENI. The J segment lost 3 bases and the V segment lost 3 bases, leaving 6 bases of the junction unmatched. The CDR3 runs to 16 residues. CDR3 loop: CASSPSGTGLYNEQFF. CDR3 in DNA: TGTGCCAGCTCACCCTCCGGGACAGGGCTCTACAATGAGCAGTTCTTC.

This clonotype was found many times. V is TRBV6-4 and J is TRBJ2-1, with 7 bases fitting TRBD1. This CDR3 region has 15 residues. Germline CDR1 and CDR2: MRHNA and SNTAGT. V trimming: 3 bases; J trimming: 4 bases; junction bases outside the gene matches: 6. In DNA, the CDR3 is TGTGCCAGCAGTGAAGAAGGGACAGATTACAATGAGCAGTTCTTC. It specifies CASSEEGTDYNEQFF.

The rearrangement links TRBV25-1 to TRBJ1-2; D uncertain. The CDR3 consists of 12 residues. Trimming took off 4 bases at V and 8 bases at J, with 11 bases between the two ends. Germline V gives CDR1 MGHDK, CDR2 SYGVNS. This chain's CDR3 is CASSGYLGGYTF. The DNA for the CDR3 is TGTGCCAGCAGTGGTTATCTAGGCGGCTACACCTTC.

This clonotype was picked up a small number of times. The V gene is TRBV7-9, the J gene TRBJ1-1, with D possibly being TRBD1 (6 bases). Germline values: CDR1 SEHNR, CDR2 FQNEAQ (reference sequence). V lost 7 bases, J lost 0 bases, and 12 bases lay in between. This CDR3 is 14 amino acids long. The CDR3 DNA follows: TGTGCCAGCAACAGGGTTCTGATGAACACTGAAGCTTTCTTT. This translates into CASNRVLMNTEAFF. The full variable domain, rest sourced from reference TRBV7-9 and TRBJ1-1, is DTGVSQNPRHKITKRGQNVTFRCDPISEHNRLYWYRQTLGQGPEFLTYFQNEAQLEKSRLLSDRFSAERPKGSFSTLEIQRTEQGDSAMYLCASNRVLMNTEAFFGQGTRLTVV.

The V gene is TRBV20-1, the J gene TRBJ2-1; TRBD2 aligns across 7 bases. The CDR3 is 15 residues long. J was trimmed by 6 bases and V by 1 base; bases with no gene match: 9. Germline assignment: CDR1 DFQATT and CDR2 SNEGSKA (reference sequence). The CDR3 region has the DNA TGCAGTGCTAGAGCGGGAGGACCTACGGTCAATGAGCAGTTCTTC. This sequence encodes CSARAGGPTVNEQFF.

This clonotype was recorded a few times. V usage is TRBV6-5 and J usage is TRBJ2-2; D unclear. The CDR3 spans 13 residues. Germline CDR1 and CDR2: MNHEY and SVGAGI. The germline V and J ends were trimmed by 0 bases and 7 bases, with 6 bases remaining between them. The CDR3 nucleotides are TGTGCCAGCAGTTACTCTCCGGGCGGGGAGCTGTTTTTT. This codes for CASSYSPGGELFF.

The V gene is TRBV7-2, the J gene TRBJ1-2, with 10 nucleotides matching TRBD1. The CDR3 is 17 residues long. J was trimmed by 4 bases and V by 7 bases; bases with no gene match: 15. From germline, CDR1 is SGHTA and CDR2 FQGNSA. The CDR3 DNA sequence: TGTGCCAGCACTGGGGACAGGGGTTCAGGGCGCCTCTATGGCTACACCTTC. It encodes CASTGDRGSGRLYGYTF.

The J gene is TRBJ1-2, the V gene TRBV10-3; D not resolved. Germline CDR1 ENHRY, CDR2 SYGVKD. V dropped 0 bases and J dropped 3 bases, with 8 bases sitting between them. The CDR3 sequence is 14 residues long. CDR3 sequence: CAISESVEDYGYTF. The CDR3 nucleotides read TGTGCCATCAGTGAGTCAGTTGAGGACTATGGCTACACCTTC.

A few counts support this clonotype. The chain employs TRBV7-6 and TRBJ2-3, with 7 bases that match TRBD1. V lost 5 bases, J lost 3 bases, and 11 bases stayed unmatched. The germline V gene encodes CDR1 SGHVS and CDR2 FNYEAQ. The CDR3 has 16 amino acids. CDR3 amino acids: CASSAKGALGTDTQYF. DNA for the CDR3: TGTGCCAGCAGCGCTAAGGGGGCTTTGGGTACAGATACGCAGTATTTT.

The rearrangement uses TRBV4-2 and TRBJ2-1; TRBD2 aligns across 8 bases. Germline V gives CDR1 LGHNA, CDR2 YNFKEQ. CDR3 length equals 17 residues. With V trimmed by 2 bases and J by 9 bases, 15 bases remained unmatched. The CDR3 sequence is CASSQIILAGNLVEQFF. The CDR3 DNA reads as TGTGCCAGCAGCCAAATCATCTTAGCGGGAAATCTGGTTGAGCAGTTCTTC.

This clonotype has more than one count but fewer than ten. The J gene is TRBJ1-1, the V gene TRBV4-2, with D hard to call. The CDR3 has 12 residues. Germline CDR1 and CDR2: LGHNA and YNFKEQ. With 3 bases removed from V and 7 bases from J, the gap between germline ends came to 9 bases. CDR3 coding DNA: TGTGCCAGCAGCCATTCAGGTCTTGAAGCTTTCTTT. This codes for CASSHSGLEAFF.

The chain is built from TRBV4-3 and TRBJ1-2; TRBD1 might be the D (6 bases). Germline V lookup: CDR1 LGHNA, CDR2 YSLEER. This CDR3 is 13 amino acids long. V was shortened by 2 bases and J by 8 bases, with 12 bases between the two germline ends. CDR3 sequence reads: CASSQIQGRGYTF. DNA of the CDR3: TGCGCCAGCAGCCAAATACAGGGCCGGGGCTACACCTTC.

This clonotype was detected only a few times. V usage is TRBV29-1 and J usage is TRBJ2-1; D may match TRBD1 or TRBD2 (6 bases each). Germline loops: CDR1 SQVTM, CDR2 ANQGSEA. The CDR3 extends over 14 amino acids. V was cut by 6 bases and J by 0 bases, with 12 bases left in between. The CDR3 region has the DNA TGCAGCGTGGGAGGACAGCACTCCTACAATGAGCAGTTCTTC. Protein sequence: CSVGGQHSYNEQFF.

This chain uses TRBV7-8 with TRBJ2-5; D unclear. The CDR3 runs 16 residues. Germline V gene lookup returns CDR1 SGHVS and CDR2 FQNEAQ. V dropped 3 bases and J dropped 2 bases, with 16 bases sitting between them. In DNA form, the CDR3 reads TGTGCCAGCAGCTTCGGGCTTGCTAGGTTTCAAGAGACCCAGTACTTC. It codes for CASSFGLARFQETQYF. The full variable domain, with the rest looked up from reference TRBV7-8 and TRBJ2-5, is GAGVSQSPRYKVAKRGQDVALRCDPISGHVSLFWYQQALGQGPEFLTYFQNEAQLDKSGLPSDRFFAERPEGSVSTLKIQRTQQEDSAVYLCASSFGLARFQETQYFGPGTRLLVL.

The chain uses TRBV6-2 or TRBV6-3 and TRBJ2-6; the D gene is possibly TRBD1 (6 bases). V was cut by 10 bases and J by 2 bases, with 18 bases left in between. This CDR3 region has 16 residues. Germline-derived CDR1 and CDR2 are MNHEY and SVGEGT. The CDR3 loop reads CANKLTDRTGANVLTF. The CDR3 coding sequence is TGTGCCAACAAACTAACTGACAGGACTGGGGCCAACGTCCTGACTTTC.

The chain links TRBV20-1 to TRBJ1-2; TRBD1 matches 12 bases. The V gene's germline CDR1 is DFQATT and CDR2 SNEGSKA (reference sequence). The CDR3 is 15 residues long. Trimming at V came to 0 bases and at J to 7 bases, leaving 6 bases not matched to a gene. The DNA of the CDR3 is TGCAGTGCTAGAGATCGGGACAGGGGGCTTGCTGGCTACACCTTC. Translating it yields CSARDRDRGLAGYTF.

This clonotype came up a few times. CDR3 protein: CSALLAGGSYEQYF. Here the CDR3 DNA reads TGCAGTGCCTTACTCGCGGGGGGCTCCTACGAGCAGTACTTC. V gene TRBV20-1 combines with J gene TRBJ2-7; 8 nucleotides align to TRBD2. With V trimmed by 6 bases and J by 0 bases, 7 bases remained unmatched. CDR3 length: 14 residues. CDR1 is DFQATT and CDR2 is SNEGSKA in the germline V gene (reference sequence).

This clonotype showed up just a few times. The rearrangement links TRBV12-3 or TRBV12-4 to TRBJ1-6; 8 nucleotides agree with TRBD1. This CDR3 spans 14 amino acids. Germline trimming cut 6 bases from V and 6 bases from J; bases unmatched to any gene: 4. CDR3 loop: CASSGQGSNSPLHF. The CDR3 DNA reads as TGTGCCAGCAGCGGACAGGGAAGTAATTCACCCCTCCACTTT.

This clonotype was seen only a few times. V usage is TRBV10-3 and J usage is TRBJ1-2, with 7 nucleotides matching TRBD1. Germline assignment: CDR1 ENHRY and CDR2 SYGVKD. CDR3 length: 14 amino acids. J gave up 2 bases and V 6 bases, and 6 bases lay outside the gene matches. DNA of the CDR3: TGTGCCATCAGCGTCGCGACAGGGAACTATGGCTACACCTTC. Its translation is CAISVATGNYGYTF.

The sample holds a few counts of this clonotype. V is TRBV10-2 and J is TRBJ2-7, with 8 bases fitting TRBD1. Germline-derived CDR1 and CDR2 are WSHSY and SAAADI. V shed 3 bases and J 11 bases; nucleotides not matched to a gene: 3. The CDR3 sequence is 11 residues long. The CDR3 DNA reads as TGCGCCAGCAGTGATGGGACAGGAGAGTACTTC. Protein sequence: CASSDGTGEYF.

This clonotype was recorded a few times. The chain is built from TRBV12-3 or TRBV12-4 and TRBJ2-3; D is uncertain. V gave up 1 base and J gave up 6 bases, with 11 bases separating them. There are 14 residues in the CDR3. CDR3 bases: TGTGCCAGCAGTTTAGTAGCCTACCCGGATACGCAGTATTTT. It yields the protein CASSLVAYPDTQYF.

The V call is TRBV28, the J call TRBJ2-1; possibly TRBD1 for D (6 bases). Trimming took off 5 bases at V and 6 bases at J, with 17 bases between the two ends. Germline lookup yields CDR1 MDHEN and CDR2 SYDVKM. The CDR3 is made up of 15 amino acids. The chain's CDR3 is CASSHILQGRNEQFF. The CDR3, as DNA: TGTGCCAGCAGTCATATCTTGCAGGGGCGCAATGAGCAGTTCTTC. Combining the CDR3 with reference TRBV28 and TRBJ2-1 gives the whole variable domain DVKVTQSSRYLVKRTGEKVFLECVQDMDHENMFWYRQDPGLGLRLIYFSYDVKMKEKGDIPEGYSVSREKKERFSLILESASTNQTSMYLCASSHILQGRNEQFFGPGTRLTVL.

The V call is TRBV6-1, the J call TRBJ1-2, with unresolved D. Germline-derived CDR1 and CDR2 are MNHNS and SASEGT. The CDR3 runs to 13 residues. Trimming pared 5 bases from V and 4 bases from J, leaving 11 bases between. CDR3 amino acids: CASSNPWSYGYTF. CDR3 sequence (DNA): TGTGCCAGCAGTAACCCATGGAGCTATGGCTACACCTTC.

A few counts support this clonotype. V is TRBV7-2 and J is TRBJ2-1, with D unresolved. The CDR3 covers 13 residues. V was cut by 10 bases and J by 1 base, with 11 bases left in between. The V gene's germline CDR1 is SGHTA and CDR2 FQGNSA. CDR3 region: CATMRVSYNEQFF. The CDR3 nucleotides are TGTGCCACCATGAGAGTTTCCTACAATGAGCAGTTCTTC.

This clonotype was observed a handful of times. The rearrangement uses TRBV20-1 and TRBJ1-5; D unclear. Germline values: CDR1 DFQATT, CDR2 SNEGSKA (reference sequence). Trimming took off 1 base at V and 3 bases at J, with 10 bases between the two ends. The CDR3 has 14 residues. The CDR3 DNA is TGCAGTGCTAGAGCGTTTACGGACAATCAGCCCCAGCATTTT. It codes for CSARAFTDNQPQHF.

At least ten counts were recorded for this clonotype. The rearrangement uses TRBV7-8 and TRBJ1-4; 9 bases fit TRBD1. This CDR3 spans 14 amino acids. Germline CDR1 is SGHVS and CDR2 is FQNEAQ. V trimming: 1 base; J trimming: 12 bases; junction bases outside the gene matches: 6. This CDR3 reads CASSLGTGGEELFF. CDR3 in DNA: TGTGCCAGCAGCTTAGGAACAGGGGGCGAAGAACTGTTTTTT.